The source of this T cell receptor (beta chain) is a study of response to subunit inactivated influenza vaccine. General study findings and limits: Only a handful of new T cells, the authors suggested, are recruited with each seasonal influenza vaccination.

A word on this clonotype: Its antigen is not identified.

Using its own MiXCR run on the RT-PCR reads, TCRdb lists one record per CDR3 protein. The table has roughly 760,000 distinct CDR3 sequences, 21% seen once. Germline CDR1 reads LGHDT; CDR2 reads YNNKEL (reference sequence). This CDR3 comprises 14 residues. The V segment lost 7 bases and the J segment 6 bases; nucleotides outside the gene matches: 7. The rearrangement links TRBV3-1 to TRBJ2-7; 12 bases fit TRBD1. The input for sequencing was PBMCs from blood, taken around 5 days after vaccination. This TCR came from a man aged 45-65 years who received an inactivated influenza vaccine. This CDR3 is CASTLGTGGLEQYF. For the CDR3, the DNA is TGTGCCAGCACTCTCGGGACAGGGGGCCTCGAGCAGTACTTC.